These 28 T cell receptor beta chains were all obtained from the same sample, sequenced in a study of blood T cell repertoires in COVID-19. Data came from immunoSEQ multiplex PCR; TCRdb stores just in-frame clones and leaves some out. The sample includes approximately 220,000 clones, roughly 80% of them seen just once. The source material was peripheral blood. All receptors come from a woman of 80 years or more with acute or convalescent COVID-19.

This clone was observed once. The rearrangement joins TRBV18 to TRBJ1-1; 9 bases are a match to TRBD1. There are 14 residues in the CDR3. CDR1 KGHSH and CDR2 LQKENI come from the germline V gene. The trim removed 5 bases at V and 6 bases at J, leaving 7 bases unmatched. CDR3 amino acids: CASSTGQGSSEAFF. Here the CDR3 DNA reads TGTGCCAGCTCAACGGGACAGGGCTCGTCTGAAGCTTTCTTT. The full variable domain, completed using reference TRBV18 and TRBJ1-1, is NAGVMQNPRHLVRRRGQEARLRCSPMKGHSHVYWYRQLPEEGLKFMVYLQKENIIDESGMPKERFSAEFPKEGPSILRIQQVVRGDSAAYFCASSTGQGSSEAFFGQGTRLTVV.

The rearrangement joins TRBV5-5 to TRBJ1-6; D not certain. V shed 0 bases and J shed 16 bases, with 11 bases lying between them. Germline V gives CDR1 SGHKS, CDR2 YYEKEE (reference sequence). The CDR3 loop spans 12 amino acids. CDR3 region: CASSLESVVLHF. DNA for the CDR3: TGTGCCAGCAGCTTGGAGTCGGTCGTGCTCCACTTT.

The count of this clone is one. The rearrangement uses TRBV18 and TRBJ2-7; D may be TRBD2 (6 bases). CDR1 KGHSH and CDR2 LQKENI come from the germline V gene. The CDR3 consists of 13 residues. Trimming removed 6 bases from V and 3 bases from J, with 12 bases in between. The CDR3 bases are TGTGCCAGCTCGGCCGGGACTGACTACGAGCAGTACTTC. Protein: CASSAGTDYEQYF.

The chain has TRBV3-1 (or the pseudogene TRBV3-2) and TRBJ1-5, with D tentatively TRBD1 (5 bases). Per the germline V gene, CDR1 is LGHDT and CDR2 is YNNKEL (reference sequence). This CDR3 is 16 amino acids long. V was pared by 1 base and J by 2 bases, with 12 bases between. The CDR3 is CASSQGGGGGNQPQHF. The DNA for the CDR3 is TGTGCCAGCAGCCAAGGGGGGGGAGGGGGCAATCAGCCCCAGCATTTT.

The chain joins TRBV5-1 to TRBJ2-5; 7 nucleotides align to TRBD2. CDR1 is SGHRS and CDR2 is YFSETQ in the germline V gene. Trimming removed 0 bases from V and 4 bases from J; junction bases left unmatched: 15. The CDR3 runs 18 residues. In DNA form, the CDR3 reads TGCGCCAGCAGCTTGGGAGTATCGACGGGAGGTGGGCCAGAGACCCAGTACTTC. Residues: CASSLGVSTGGGPETQYF.

The CDR3 sequence is CASSERHRAEAFF. In DNA, the CDR3 is TGTGCCAGCAGTGAACGGCACAGGGCAGAAGCTTTCTTT. V and J are TRBV6-1 and TRBJ1-1, with a tentative D call TRBD1 (6 bases). Trimming removed 2 bases from V and 8 bases from J, with 12 bases in between. The CDR3 is 13 residues long. Germline CDR1 and CDR2: MNHNS and SASEGT.

This clone was seen only a few times. The CDR3 is CASKGARANVLTF. For the CDR3, the DNA is TGTGCCAGCAAGGGGGCCCGGGCCAACGTCCTGACTTTC. The chain joins TRBV27 to TRBJ2-6; 7 bases are a match to TRBD1. The junction had 2 bases not matched to a gene; V was cut back by 7 bases and J by 5 bases. CDR1 is MNHEY and CDR2 is SMNVEV in the germline V gene (reference sequence). The CDR3 has 13 residues. Combining the CDR3 with reference TRBV27 and TRBJ2-6 gives the whole variable domain EAQVTQNPRYLITVTGKKLTVTCSQNMNHEYMSWYRQDPGLGLRQIYYSMNVEVTDKGDVPEGYKVSRKEKRNFPLILESPSPNQTSLYFCASKGARANVLTFGAGSRLTVL.

The chain joins TRBV2 to TRBJ1-1; no clear D gene. V was shortened by 6 bases and J by 2 bases, with 10 bases between the two germline ends. Germline V gene sequence: CDR1 SNHLY, CDR2 FYNNEI. The CDR3 contains 13 residues. CDR3: CASRSQVNTEAFF. CDR3 bases: TGTGCCAGCAGATCCCAGGTCAACACTGAAGCTTTCTTT.

The chain joins TRBV4-1 to TRBJ2-3, with a possible D match to TRBD1 (5 bases). With 4 bases removed from V and 2 bases from J, the gap between germline ends came to 19 bases. The germline gives CDR1 MGHRA, CDR2 YSYEKL. The CDR3 has 17 residues. The CDR3 sequence is CASSRAGKGEHTDTQYF. The CDR3 region has the DNA TGCGCCAGCAGCCGGGCAGGGAAAGGGGAACACACAGATACGCAGTATTTT.

V is TRBV3-1 (or the pseudogene TRBV3-2) and J is TRBJ2-3; TRBD2 is a possible D gene (6 bases). Germline-derived CDR1 and CDR2 are LGHDT and YNNKEL (reference sequence). This CDR3 has 13 residues. The V gene lost 2 bases and the J gene lost 6 bases, with 9 bases spanning the gap. The CDR3 region is CASSQWGRDTQYF. The CDR3 coding sequence is TGTGCCAGCAGCCAATGGGGGAGGGATACGCAGTATTTT.

About this clone itself: One end of the junction does not line up with germline, which may come from a read error. This chain joins TRBV7-8 and TRBJ2-4; 9 bases fit TRBD2. The CDR3 covers 14 residues. Germline V CDR1 and CDR2: SGHVS, FQNEAQ. The CDR3 here is CASSLAGVQNIQYF. CDR3 sequence (DNA): TGTGCCAGCAGTTTAGCGGGAGTTCAAAACATTCAGTACTTC.

This clone was picked up one time. V and J are TRBV6-5 and TRBJ2-7, with TRBD1 matching over 7 bases. J lost 1 base, V lost 2 bases, and 2 bases had no gene match. Germline V gene data show CDR1 as MNHEY and CDR2 as SVGAGI. This CDR3 has 14 amino acids. CDR3 DNA: TGTGCCAGCAGTTACGGGACAGAGTCCTACGAGCAGTACTTC. Protein sequence: CASSYGTESYEQYF.

The chain combines TRBV4-1 with TRBJ2-4, with 7 positions matching TRBD1. The V gene end was trimmed by 0 bases and the J gene end by 1 base; junction bases not matched to a gene: 12. The CDR3 sequence is 19 residues long. CDR1 MGHRA and CDR2 YSYEKL come from the germline V gene. The CDR3 protein is CASSQETGPRGLAKNIQYF. The CDR3 DNA sequence: TGCGCCAGCAGCCAAGAAACGGGGCCAAGGGGGCTCGCCAAAAACATTCAGTACTTC.

This clone occurred a few times. The V and J genes are TRBV29-1 and TRBJ2-1, with D tentatively TRBD1 (6 bases). The germline CDR1 and CDR2 sequences are SQVTM and ANQGSEA. Deletions cut 3 bases from V and 1 base from J, with 10 bases between. CDR3 length: 14 amino acids. CDR3 loop: CSVDGTPSYNEQFF. The CDR3, as DNA: TGCAGCGTTGATGGGACACCTTCCTACAATGAGCAGTTCTTC.

The V call is TRBV3-1 (or the pseudogene TRBV3-2), the J call TRBJ1-6, with 7 bases fitting TRBD1. Germline V gives CDR1 LGHDT, CDR2 YNNKEL (reference sequence). This CDR3 has 17 amino acids. V trimming: 4 bases; J trimming: 7 bases; junction bases outside the gene matches: 13. The CDR3 reads CASSRWLEGAENSPLHF. In DNA, the CDR3 is TGTGCCAGCAGCCGATGGTTAGAGGGGGCTGAGAATTCACCCCTCCACTTT.

This rearrangement joins TRBV4-1 to TRBJ1-1; D call uncertain. Germline CDR1 MGHRA, CDR2 YSYEKL. The V end lost 0 bases, the J end lost 6 bases, and 11 bases lay between the germline ends. The CDR3 contains 14 residues. CDR3 sequence: CASSQDWAQAEAFF. For the CDR3, the DNA is TGCGCCAGCAGCCAAGATTGGGCGCAAGCTGAAGCTTTCTTT.

This rearrangement joins TRBV5-1 to TRBJ1-2; D remains unclear. Germline CDR1 SGHRS, CDR2 YFSETQ. V lost 2 bases, J lost 2 bases, and 10 bases lay in between. The CDR3 contains 14 residues. The CDR3 loop reads CASSLPGVNYGYTF. The DNA of the CDR3 is TGCGCCAGCAGCTTACCCGGGGTGAACTATGGCTACACCTTC.

The rearrangement uses TRBV5-1 and TRBJ1-6, with TRBD1 matching over 8 bases. The CDR3 runs to 15 residues. The ends lost 0 bases at V and 13 bases at J; junction bases unmatched: 9. The germline gives CDR1 SGHRS, CDR2 YFSETQ. DNA of the CDR3: TGCGCCAGCAGCTTGGCCCCGGGACAGGAGGTGCCCCTCCACTTT. Translating gives CASSLAPGQEVPLHF.

The J gene is TRBJ1-3, the V gene TRBV11-2; TRBD1 aligns across 7 bases. Unmatched junction bases numbered 13, after V lost 0 bases and J lost 5 bases. Germline-derived CDR1 and CDR2 are SGHAT and FQNNGV. This CDR3 has 18 residues. CDR3 coding DNA: TGTGCCAGCAGCTTAGAAGGGGGCCCCGGGACACTAAGAAACACCATATATTTT. Translation: CASSLEGGPGTLRNTIYF.

The chain recombines TRBV29-1 with TRBJ1-1; perhaps TRBD1 as D (6 bases). V was trimmed by 4 bases and J by 11 bases, leaving 23 bases between them. The CDR3 length is 14 residues. From germline, CDR1 is SQVTM and CDR2 ANQGSEA. This CDR3 reads CSVGSRDTKPGAFF. The CDR3 DNA reads TGCAGCGTTGGGTCGAGGGACACAAAGCCTGGGGCTTTCTTT.

V usage is TRBV28 and J usage is TRBJ1-2; no definite D call. Trimming removed 6 bases at V and 5 bases at J, with 16 bases between. This CDR3 is built from 14 residues. Germline assignment: CDR1 MDHEN and CDR2 SYDVKM. The CDR3 DNA reads as TGTGCCAGCAGGAAGCCGGGTCCCGATTATGGCTACACCTTC. It is translated as CASRKPGPDYGYTF.

The gene calls are TRBV5-4 and TRBJ1-6; D is possibly TRBD1 (5 bases). This CDR3 has 16 residues. CDR1 and CDR2 from the germline V gene are SGHNT and YYREEE (reference sequence). Trimming pared 0 bases from V and 10 bases from J, leaving 17 bases between. The CDR3 reads CASSLAQGGVKSPLHF. DNA for the CDR3: TGTGCCAGCAGCTTGGCCCAGGGAGGCGTTAAATCACCCCTCCACTTT.

The chain couples TRBV7-2 to TRBJ2-2; possibly TRBD2 for D (6 bases). The CDR3 covers 16 residues. The germline gives CDR1 SGHTA, CDR2 FQGNSA. V lost 5 bases to trimming and J lost 0 bases, with 13 bases between them. CDR3 sequence: CASSPNGGTNTGELFF. CDR3 coding DNA: TGTGCCAGCAGCCCAAATGGCGGGACGAACACCGGGGAGCTGTTTTTT.

The chain employs TRBV30 and TRBJ2-4; the D gene is possibly TRBD2 (5 bases). The CDR3 length is 13 residues. V lost 4 bases, J lost 1 base, and 8 bases lay in between. Germline lookup yields CDR1 GTSNPN and CDR2 SVGIG (reference sequence). The CDR3 here is CAWNSGAKNIQYF. Here the CDR3 DNA reads TGTGCCTGGAATTCGGGGGCCAAAAACATTCAGTACTTC.

The chain carries TRBV18 and TRBJ1-1; D is ambiguous. Per germline, CDR1 KGHSH and CDR2 LQKENI. V shed 3 bases and J shed 5 bases, with 13 bases lying between them. The CDR3 sequence is 14 residues long. For the CDR3, the DNA is TGTGCCAGCTCACCGGAGGTCAGAGAGACTGAAGCTTTCTTT. It codes for CASSPEVRETEAFF.

The chain is built from TRBV10-3 and TRBJ2-7, with TRBD1 as a possible D gene (6 bases). V lost 6 bases to trimming and J lost 0 bases, with 12 bases between them. This CDR3 is built from 14 residues. Looked up from germline, CDR1 is ENHRY and CDR2 is SYGVKD. DNA for the CDR3: TGTGCCATCAGACAGGGCCTGAGCTCCTACGAGCAGTACTTC. Translation: CAIRQGLSSYEQYF.

The V gene is TRBV11-3, the J gene TRBJ2-1, with D perhaps TRBD2 (6 bases). CDR3 length equals 14 residues. Trimming took off 4 bases at V and 0 bases at J, with 7 bases between the two ends. The germline CDR1 and CDR2 sequences are SGHNT and YENEEA. For the CDR3, the DNA is TGTGCCAGCAGCTGGGACTCCTCCTACAATGAGCAGTTCTTC. This translates into CASSWDSSYNEQFF.

The V and J genes are TRBV6-5 and TRBJ2-6, with D maybe TRBD1 (5 bases). This CDR3 region has 15 residues. The V and J ends lost 7 bases and 2 bases respectively, with 12 bases between them. Germline CDR1 is MNHEY and CDR2 is SVGAGI. The CDR3 spells CASTMDTPGANVLTF. In DNA form, the CDR3 reads TGTGCCAGCACGATGGACACCCCTGGGGCCAACGTCCTGACTTTC.